The TCR beta chain under discussion was sequenced for a study of T cells in tuberculosis. Method: immunoSEQ multiplex PCR; TCRdb's copy keeps in-frame clones and lacks some. The repertoire holds around 32,000 clones, with approximately 93% as singletons. The V end lost 6 bases, the J end lost 5 bases, and 15 bases lay between the germline ends. CDR1 is SGHNT and CDR2 is YYREEE in the germline V gene (reference sequence). This CDR3 comprises 13 residues. The sample consisted of PBMCs. The sequence came from a donor between 10 and 35 years old with latent tuberculosis or without tuberculosis infection. The rearrangement joins TRBV5-4 to TRBJ2-7; maybe TRBD2 (5 bases). DNA of the CDR3: TGTGCCAGCAAGAGAGGGTCGTTCAACGAGCAGTACTTC. Translation: CASKRGSFNEQYF.